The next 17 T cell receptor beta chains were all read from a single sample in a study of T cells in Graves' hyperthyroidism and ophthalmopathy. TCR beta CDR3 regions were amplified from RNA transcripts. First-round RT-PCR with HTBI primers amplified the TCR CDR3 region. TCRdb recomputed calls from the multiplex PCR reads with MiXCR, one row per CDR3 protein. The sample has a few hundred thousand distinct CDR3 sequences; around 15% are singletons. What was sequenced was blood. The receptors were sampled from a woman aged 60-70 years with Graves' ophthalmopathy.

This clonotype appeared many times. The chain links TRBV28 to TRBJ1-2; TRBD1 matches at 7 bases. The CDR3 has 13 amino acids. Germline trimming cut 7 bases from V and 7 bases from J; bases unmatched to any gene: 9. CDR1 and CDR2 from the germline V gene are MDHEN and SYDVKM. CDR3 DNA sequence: TGTGCCAGCAATACCAGGGGGGTCGGTGGCTACACCTTC. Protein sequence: CASNTRGVGGYTF.

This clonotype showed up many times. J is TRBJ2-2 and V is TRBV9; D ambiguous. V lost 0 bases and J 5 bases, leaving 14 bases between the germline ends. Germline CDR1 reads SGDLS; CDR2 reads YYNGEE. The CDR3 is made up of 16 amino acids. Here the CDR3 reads CASSVDEPAETGELFF. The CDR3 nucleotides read TGTGCCAGCAGCGTAGATGAGCCGGCGGAGACCGGGGAGCTGTTTTTT.

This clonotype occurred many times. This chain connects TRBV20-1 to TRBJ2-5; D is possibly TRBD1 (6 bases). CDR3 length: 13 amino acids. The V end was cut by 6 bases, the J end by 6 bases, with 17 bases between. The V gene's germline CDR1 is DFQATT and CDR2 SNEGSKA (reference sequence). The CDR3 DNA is TGCAGTGCGAAGTATGGGACACGACAGACCCAGTACTTC. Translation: CSAKYGTRQTQYF.

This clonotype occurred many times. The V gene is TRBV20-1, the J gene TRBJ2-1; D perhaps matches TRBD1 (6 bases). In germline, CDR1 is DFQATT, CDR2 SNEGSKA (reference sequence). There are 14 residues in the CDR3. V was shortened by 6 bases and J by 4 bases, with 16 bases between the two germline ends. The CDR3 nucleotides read TGCAGTGCGCTCCCGGGACACCCTTACAATGAGCAGTTCTTC. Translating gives CSALPGHPYNEQFF.

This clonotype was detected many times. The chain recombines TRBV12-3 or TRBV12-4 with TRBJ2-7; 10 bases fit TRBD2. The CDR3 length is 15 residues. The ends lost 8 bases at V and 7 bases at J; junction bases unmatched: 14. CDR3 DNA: TGTGCCAGCCGCCCCGAGGCTAGCGGGAGTAGAGAGCAGTACTTC. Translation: CASRPEASGSREQYF.

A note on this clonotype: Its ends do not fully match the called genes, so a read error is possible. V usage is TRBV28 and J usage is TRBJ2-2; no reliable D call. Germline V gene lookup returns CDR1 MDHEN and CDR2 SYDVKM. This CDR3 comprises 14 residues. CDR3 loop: CSSLTPPNAGELFF. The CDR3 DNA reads TGTTCCAGCCTGACCCCTCCGAATGCCGGGGAGCTGTTTTTT.

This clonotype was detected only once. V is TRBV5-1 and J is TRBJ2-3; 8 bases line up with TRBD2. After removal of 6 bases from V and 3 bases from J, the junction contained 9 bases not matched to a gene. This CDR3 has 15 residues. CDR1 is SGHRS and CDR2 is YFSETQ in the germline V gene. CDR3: CASTDRAGETDTQYF. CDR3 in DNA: TGCGCCAGCACCGATAGAGCGGGAGAAACAGATACGCAGTATTTT.

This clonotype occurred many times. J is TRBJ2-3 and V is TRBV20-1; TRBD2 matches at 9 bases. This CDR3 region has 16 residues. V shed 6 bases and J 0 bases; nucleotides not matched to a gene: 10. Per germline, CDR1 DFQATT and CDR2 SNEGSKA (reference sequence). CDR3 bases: TGCAGTGCGACCGCCCGCAGCGGGGGGAGCACAGATACGCAGTATTTT. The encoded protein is CSATARSGGSTDTQYF.

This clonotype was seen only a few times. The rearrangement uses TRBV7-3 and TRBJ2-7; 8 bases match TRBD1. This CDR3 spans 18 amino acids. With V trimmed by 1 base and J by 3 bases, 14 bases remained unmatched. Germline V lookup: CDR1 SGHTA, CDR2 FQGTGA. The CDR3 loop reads CASSLSAAPGTGHYEQYF. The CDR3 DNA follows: TGTGCCAGCAGCTTAAGCGCGGCCCCCGGGACAGGCCACTACGAGCAGTACTTC.

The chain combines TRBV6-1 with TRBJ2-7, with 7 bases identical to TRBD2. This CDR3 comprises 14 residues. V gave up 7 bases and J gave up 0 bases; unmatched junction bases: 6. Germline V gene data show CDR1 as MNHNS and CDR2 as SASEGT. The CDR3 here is CASTYGTTSYEQYF. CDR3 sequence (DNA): TGTGCCAGCACCTACGGGACTACCTCCTACGAGCAGTACTTC.

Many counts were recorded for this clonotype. The CDR3 is CASSLGRTSGRATDTQYF. Written as DNA, the CDR3 is TGCGCCAGCAGCTTGGGTCGCACTAGCGGGAGGGCAACAGATACGCAGTATTTT. This sequence joins TRBV5-1 and TRBJ2-3; 13 nucleotides line up with TRBD2. The CDR3 spans 18 residues. The ends lost 0 bases at V and 3 bases at J; junction bases unmatched: 7. Per the germline V gene, CDR1 is SGHRS and CDR2 is YFSETQ.

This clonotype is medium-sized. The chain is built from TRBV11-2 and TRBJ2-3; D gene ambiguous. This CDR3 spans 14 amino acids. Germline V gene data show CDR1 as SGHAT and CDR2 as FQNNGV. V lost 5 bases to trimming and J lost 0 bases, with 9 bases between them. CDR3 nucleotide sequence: TGTGCCAGCAGCCGGGTGGGGAGCACAGATACGCAGTATTTT. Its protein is CASSRVGSTDTQYF.

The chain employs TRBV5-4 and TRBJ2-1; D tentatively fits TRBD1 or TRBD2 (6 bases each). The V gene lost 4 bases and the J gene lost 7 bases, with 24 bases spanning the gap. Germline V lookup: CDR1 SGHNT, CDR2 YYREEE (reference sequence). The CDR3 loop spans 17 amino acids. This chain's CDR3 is CASSNAVSSGAKNEQFF. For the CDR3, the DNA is TGTGCCAGCAGCAACGCGGTGTCATCGGGGGCGAAGAATGAGCAGTTCTTC.

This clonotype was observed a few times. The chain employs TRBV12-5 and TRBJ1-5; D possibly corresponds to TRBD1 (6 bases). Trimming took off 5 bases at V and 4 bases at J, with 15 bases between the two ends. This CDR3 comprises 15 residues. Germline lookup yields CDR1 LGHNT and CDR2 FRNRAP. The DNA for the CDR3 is TGTGCTAGTGGTCCCCGGGACATAGGGAATCAGCCCCAGCATTTT. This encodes CASGPRDIGNQPQHF.

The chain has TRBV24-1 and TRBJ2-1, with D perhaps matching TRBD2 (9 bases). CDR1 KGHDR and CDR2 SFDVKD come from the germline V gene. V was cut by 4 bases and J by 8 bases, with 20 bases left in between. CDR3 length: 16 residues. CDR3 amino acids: CATSDRRGREGYEQFF. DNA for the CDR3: TGTGCCACCAGTGACCGCAGGGGGCGGGAGGGCTATGAGCAGTTCTTC.

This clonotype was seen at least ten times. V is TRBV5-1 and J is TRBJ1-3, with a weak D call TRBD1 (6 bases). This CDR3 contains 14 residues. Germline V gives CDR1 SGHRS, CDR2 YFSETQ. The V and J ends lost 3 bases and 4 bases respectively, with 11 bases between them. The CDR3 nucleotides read TGCGCCAGCAGCTCAACAGGGACCGGAAACACCATATATTTT. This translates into CASSSTGTGNTIYF.

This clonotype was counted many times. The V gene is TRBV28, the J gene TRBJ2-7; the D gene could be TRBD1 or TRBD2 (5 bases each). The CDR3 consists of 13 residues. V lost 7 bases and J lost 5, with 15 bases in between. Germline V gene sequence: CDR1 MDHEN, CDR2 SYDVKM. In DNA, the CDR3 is TGTGCCAGCACCTCAGGAAGGGACCACGAGCAGTACTTC. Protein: CASTSGRDHEQYF.